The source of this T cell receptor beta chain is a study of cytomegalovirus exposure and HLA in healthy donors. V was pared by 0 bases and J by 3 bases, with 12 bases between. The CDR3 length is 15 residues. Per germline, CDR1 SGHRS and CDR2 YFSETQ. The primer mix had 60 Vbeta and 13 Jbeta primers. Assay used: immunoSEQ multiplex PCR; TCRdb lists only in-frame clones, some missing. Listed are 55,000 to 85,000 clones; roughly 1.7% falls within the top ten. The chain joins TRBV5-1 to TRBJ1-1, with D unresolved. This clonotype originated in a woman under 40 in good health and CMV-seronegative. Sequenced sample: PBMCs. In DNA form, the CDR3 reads TGCGCCAGCAGCTTGGGGTTTTCCCAGGACACTGAAGCTTTCTTT. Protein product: CASSLGFSQDTEAFF.